This TCR beta chain came from a study of cytomegalovirus exposure and HLA in healthy donors. A word on this clone: Its antigen is unidentified.

The CDR3 is 21 residues long. Germline V gene sequence: CDR1 MDHEN, CDR2 SYDVKM. The trim removed 1 base at V and 4 bases at J, leaving 24 bases unmatched. Study results and caveats: Some 16,000 TCR beta sequences were associated with HLA alleles at 0.05 false discovery rate in a later analysis.

The PCR used 60 Vbeta and 13 Jbeta primers. Method: immunoSEQ multiplex PCR; TCRdb's copy keeps in-frame clones and lacks some. Recorded for this sample: 200,000 to 250,000 clones. The sample consisted of PBMCs. This sequence originates from a woman in her twenties or thirties in good health and CMV-seropositive. The J gene is TRBJ1-2, the V gene TRBV28; TRBD1 agrees at 7 bases. The CDR3 region has the DNA TGTGCCAGCAGTTTATCTCTCTCGGACAGGAACGACTGGGGATCTCCCTATGGCTACACCTTC. Residues: CASSLSLSDRNDWGSPYGYTF.